The sequence of this T cell receptor (beta chain) was determined in a study of blood T cell repertoires in COVID-19. On the study more broadly: PBMCs, B-cell-depleted T cells, or T cells provided the cDNA or gDNA that made up the material.

The method was immunoSEQ multiplex PCR; TCRdb's version includes in-frame clones alone and lacks a portion of them. The sample holds approximately 260,000 clones; about 88% are singletons and the top ten take around 2.2%. V lost 3 bases and J 1 base, leaving 10 bases between the germline ends. CDR1 and CDR2 from the germline V gene are LNHDA and SQIVND (reference sequence). The CDR3 contains 15 residues. Sequenced sample: peripheral blood. This chain links TRBV19 with TRBJ2-1, with a weak D call TRBD2 (5 bases). This clonotype originated in a woman in her forties who had recovered from COVID-19. The CDR3 region is CASSIRTDSYNEQFF. The CDR3 nucleotides read TGTGCCAGTAGTATTCGGACTGATTCCTACAATGAGCAGTTCTTC.